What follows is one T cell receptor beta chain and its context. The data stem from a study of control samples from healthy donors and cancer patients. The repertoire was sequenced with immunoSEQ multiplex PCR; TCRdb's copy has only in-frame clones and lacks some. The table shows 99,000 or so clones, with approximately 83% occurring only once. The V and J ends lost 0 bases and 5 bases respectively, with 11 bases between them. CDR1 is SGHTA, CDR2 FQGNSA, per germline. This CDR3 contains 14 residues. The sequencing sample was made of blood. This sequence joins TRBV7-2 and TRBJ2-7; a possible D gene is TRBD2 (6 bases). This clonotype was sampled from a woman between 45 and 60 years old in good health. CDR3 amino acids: CASSLAPGGHEQYF. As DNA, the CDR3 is TGTGCCAGCAGCTTAGCGCCCGGGGGACACGAGCAGTACTTC.